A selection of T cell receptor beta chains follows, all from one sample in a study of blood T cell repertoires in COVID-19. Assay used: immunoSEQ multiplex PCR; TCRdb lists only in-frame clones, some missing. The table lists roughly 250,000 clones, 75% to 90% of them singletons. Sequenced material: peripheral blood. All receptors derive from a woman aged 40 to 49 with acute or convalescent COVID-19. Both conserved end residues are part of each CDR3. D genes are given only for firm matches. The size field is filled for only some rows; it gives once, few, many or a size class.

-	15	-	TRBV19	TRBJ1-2	CASSIDWPGSYGYTF	TGTGCCAGTAGTATAGATTGGCCAGGTTCCTATGGCTACACCTTC
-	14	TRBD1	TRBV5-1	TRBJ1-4	CASSTQGGGEKLFF	TGCGCCAGCAGCACACAGGGGGGAGGAGAAAAACTGTTTTTT
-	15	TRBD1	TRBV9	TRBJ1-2	CASSSRTGGGHGYTF	TGTGCCAGCAGTTCTCGGACAGGGGGTGGACATGGCTACACCTTC
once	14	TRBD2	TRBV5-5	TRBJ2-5	CASSRGLVGETQYF	TGTGCCAGCAGCAGGGGACTAGTCGGAGAGACCCAGTACTTC
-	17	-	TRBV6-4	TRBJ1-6	CASSEGQGGSYNSPLHF	TGTGCCAGCAGTGAAGGGCAGGGTGGGTCCTATAATTCACCCCTCCACTTT
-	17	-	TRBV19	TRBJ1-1	CASSVSGLRAMRTEAFF	TGTGCCAGTAGTGTCTCGGGCCTCAGGGCGATGCGAACTGAAGCTTTCTTT
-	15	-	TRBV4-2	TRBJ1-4	CASSQTGGTNEKLFF	TGTGCCAGCAGCCAAACAGGTGGGACTAATGAAAAACTGTTTTTT
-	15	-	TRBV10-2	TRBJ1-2	CASSEVGAAGYGYTF	TGCGCCAGCAGTGAGGTGGGGGCGGCGGGCTATGGCTACACCTTC
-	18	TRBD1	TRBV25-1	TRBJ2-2	CASSEGTGKSFNTGELFF	TGTGCCAGCAGTGAAGGGACAGGGAAATCATTTAACACCGGGGAGCTGTTTTTT
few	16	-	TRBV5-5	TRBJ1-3	CASSPDRLLSGNTIYF	TGTGCCAGCAGCCCCGACAGATTACTTTCTGGAAACACCATATATTTT
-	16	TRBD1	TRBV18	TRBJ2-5	CASSPLPGQGKETQYF	TGTGCCAGCTCACCACTCCCGGGACAGGGCAAAGAGACCCAGTACTTC
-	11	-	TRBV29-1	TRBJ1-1	CSVESRGEAFF	TGCAGCGTTGAAAGTCGGGGGGAAGCTTTCTTT
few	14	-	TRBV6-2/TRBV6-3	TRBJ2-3	CASSYGAAPDTQYF	TGTGCCAGCAGTTATGGGGCAGCCCCAGATACGCAGTATTTT
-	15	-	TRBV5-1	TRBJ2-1	CASSSAGSSYNEQFF	TGCGCCAGCAGCAGTGCTGGGAGCTCCTACAATGAGCAGTTCTTC
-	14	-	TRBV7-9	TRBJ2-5	CASSSLSARETQYF	TGTGCCAGCAGCTCGCTGAGTGCGAGGGAGACCCAGTACTTC
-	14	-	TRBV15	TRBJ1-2	CATSRPGGGPGYTF	TGTGCCACCAGCAGACCGGGGGGGGGCCCCGGCTACACCTTC
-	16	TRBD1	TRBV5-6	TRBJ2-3	CASSWGQGRWTDTQYF	TGTGCCAGCAGTTGGGGACAGGGAAGATGGACAGATACGCAGTATTTT
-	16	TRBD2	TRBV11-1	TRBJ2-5	CASSHSGGAQLETQYF	TGTGCCAGCAGCCATAGCGGGGGGGCCCAACTGGAGACCCAGTACTTC
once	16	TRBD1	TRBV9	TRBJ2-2	CASSTRTGEGTGELFF	TGTGCCAGCAGCACGCGGACAGGGGAAGGGACCGGGGAGCTGTTTTTT
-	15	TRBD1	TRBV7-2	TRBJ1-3	CASRRQGEYRNTIYF	TGTGCCAGCAGAAGACAGGGGGAATACAGAAACACCATATATTTT
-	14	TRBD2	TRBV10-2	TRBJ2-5	CASSGQAGWETQYF	TGCGCCAGCAGTGGACAAGCGGGGTGGGAGACCCAGTACTTC
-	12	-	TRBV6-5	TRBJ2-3	CASSPPGDTQYF	TGTGCCAGCAGTCCCCCCGGGGATACGCAGTATTTT
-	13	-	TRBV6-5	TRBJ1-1	CASRFPEDTEAFF	TGTGCCAGCAGGTTCCCAGAGGACACTGAAGCTTTCTTT
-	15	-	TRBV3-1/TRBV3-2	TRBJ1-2	CASSQTGYGNYGYTF	TGTGCCAGCAGCCAAACAGGGTACGGTAACTATGGCTACACCTTC
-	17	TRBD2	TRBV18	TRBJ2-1	CASSILAGKVAYNEQFF	TGTGCCAGCTCAATTCTAGCGGGCAAAGTCGCCTACAATGAGCAGTTCTTC
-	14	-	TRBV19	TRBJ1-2	CASVHTSPSYGYTF	TGTGCCAGTGTACACACCTCTCCTAGCTATGGCTACACCTTC
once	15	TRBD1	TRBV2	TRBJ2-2	CASRLTGAGTGELFF	TGTGCCAGCAGGTTAACAGGGGCGGGCACCGGGGAGCTGTTTTTT
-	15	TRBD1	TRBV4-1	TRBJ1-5	CASSQGQGINQPQHF	TGCGCCAGCAGCCAGGGACAGGGAATCAATCAGCCCCAGCATTTT
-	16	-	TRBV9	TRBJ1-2	CASSPGSLGLLSGYTF	TGTGCCAGCAGCCCTGGTAGCTTGGGGCTCCTCTCTGGCTACACCTTC
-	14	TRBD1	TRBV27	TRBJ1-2	CASSKRGHGVGYTF	TGTGCCAGCAGCAAGAGGGGGCATGGGGTTGGCTACACCTTC
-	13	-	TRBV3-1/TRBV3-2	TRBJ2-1	CASSRLVGNEQFF	TGTGCCAGCAGTCGACTAGTTGGCAATGAGCAGTTCTTC
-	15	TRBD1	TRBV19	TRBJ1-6	CASSPVEGASKALHF	TGTGCCAGTAGTCCCGTGGAGGGGGCGTCGAAGGCCCTCCACTTT
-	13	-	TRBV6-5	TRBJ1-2	CASSSPPVYGYTF	TGTGCCAGCAGTTCCCCCCCAGTCTATGGCTACACCTTC
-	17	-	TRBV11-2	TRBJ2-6	CASSSFQGGTGANVLTF	TGTGCCAGCAGCTCCTTCCAGGGTGGAACTGGGGCCAACGTCCTGACTTTC
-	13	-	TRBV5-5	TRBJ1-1	CASNQYSTHWAFF	TGTGCCAGCAACCAGTACAGCACGCATTGGGCTTTCTTT
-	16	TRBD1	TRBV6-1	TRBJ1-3	CASSEGEGARGNTIYF	TGTGCCAGCAGTGAGGGAGAGGGGGCGCGTGGAAACACCATATATTTT
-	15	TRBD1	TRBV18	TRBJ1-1	CASSPLQGAGTEAFF	TGTGCCAGCTCACCATTACAGGGGGCAGGCACTGAAGCTTTCTTT
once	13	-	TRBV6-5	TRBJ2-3	CASAERSTDTQYF	TGTGCCAGCGCTGAGCGTAGCACAGATACGCAGTATTTT
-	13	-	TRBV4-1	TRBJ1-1	CASRERGGTEAFF	TGCGCCAGCAGAGAGAGGGGGGGGACTGAAGCTTTCTTT
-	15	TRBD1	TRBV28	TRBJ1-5	CASGPRDRGSQPQHF	TGTGCCAGCGGACCTCGGGACAGGGGATCTCAGCCCCAGCATTTT
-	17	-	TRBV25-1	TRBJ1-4	CASSEYRGVGSNEKLFF	TGTGCCAGCAGTGAATACCGGGGAGTTGGGTCTAATGAAAAACTGTTTTTT
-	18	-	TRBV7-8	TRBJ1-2	CASSLGPGGGRLTYGYTF	TGTGCCAGCAGCTTAGGACCGGGCGGGGGGCGCCTCACCTATGGCTACACCTTC
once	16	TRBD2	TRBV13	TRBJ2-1	CASSSSERGVVGEQFF	TGTGCCAGCAGCTCCTCGGAGCGGGGGGTGGTTGGTGAGCAGTTCTTC
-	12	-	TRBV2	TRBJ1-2	CASRDNYYGYTF	TGTGCCAGCAGGGACAACTACTATGGCTACACCTTC
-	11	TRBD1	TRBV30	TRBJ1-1	CAWRQGAEAFF	TGTGCCTGGAGGCAGGGGGCGGAAGCTTTCTTT
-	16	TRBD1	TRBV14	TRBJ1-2	CASSQDRAGGTDGYTF	TGTGCCAGCAGCCAAGATAGGGCAGGGGGCACGGATGGCTACACCTTC
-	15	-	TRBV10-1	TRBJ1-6	CASSVGGPINSPLHF	TGCGCCAGCAGTGTGGGGGGACCGATTAATTCACCCCTCCACTTT
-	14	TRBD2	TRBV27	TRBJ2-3	CASSGLAGVDTQYF	TGTGCCAGCAGTGGACTAGCGGGGGTAGATACGCAGTATTTT
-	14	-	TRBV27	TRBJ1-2	CASRPGFSAYGYTF	TGTGCCAGCAGGCCGGGATTCTCGGCCTATGGCTACACCTTC
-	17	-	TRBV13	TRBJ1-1	CASSLGLNEGRGTEAFF	TGTGCCAGCAGCTTAGGCCTGAATGAGGGCAGGGGCACTGAAGCTTTCTTT
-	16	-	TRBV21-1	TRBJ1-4	CASSNPEGEANEKLFF	TGTGCCAGCAGCAACCCCGAGGGCGAAGCTAATGAAAAACTGTTTTTT
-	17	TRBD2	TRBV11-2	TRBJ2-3	CASSLVGGAFSTDTQYF	TGTGCCAGCAGCTTAGTCGGGGGGGCCTTTAGCACAGATACGCAGTATTTT
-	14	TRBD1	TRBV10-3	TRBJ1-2	CAIRKTGGADGYTF	TGTGCCATCAGGAAGACAGGGGGCGCTGACGGCTACACCTTC
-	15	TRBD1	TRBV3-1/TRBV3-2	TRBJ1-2	CASSQPTDRGRGYTF	TGTGCCAGCAGCCAACCTACCGACAGGGGGAGAGGCTACACCTTC
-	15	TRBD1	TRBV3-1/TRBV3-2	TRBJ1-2	CASSQRDSPFYGYTF	TGTGCCAGCAGCCAGAGGGACAGCCCGTTCTATGGCTACACCTTC
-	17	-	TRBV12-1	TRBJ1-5	CASSSTTGRLFNQPQHF	TGTGCCAGCAGCTCCACGACAGGAAGACTTTTCAATCAGCCCCAGCATTTT
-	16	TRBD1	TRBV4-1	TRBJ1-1	CASSQGQGLLNTEAFF	TGCGCCAGCAGCCAAGGACAGGGCCTACTGAACACTGAAGCTTTCTTT